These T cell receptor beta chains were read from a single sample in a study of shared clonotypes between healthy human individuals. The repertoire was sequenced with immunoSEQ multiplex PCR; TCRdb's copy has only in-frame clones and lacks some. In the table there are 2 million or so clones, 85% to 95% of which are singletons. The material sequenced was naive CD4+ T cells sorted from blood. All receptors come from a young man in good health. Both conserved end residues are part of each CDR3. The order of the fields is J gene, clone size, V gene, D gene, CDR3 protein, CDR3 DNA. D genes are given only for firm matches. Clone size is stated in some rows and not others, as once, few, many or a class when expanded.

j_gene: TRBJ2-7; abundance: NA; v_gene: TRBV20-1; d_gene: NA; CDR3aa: CSARDQYEQYF; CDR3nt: TGCAGTGCTAGAGATCAATACGAGCAGTACTTC
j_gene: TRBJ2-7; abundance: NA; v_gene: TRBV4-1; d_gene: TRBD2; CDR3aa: CASSRTSGETYEQYF; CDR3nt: TGCGCCAGCAGCCGAACTAGCGGGGAGACCTACGAGCAGTACTTC
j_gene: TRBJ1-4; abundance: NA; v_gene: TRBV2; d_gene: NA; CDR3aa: CASSVSEKLFF; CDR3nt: TGTGCCAGCAGTGTGTCCGAAAAACTGTTTTTT
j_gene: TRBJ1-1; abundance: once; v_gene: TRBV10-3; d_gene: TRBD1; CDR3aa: CAISESRDREQQAFF; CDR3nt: TGTGCCATCAGTGAGTCCCGGGACAGGGAGCAGCAAGCTTTCTTT
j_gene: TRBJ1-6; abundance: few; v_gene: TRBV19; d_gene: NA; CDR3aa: CASSEIGSSYNSPLHF; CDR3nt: TGTGCCAGTAGTGAGATAGGCAGCTCCTATAATTCACCCCTCCACTTT
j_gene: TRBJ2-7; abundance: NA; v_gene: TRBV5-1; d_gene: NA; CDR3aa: CASSLEGTYEQYF; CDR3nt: TGCGCCAGCAGCTTGGAAGGTACCTACGAGCAGTACTTC
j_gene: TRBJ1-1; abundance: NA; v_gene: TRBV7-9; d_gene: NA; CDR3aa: CASSSKQGITEAFF; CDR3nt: TGTGCCAGCAGCTCCAAACAGGGTATCACTGAAGCTTTCTTT
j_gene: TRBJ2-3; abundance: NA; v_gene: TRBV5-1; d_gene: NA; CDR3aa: CASSSRVVDTDTQYF; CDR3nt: TGCGCCAGCAGCTCCCGGGTAGTGGACACGGATACGCAGTATTTT
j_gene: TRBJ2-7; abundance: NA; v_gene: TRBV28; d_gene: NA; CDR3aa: CASSHGSLSSYEQYF; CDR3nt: TGTGCCAGCAGTCACGGATCTTTAAGCTCCTACGAGCAGTACTTC
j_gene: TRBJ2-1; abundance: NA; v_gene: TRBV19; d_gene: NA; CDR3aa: CASKESSYNEQFF; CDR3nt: TGTGCCAGCAAGGAAAGCTCCTACAATGAGCAGTTCTTC
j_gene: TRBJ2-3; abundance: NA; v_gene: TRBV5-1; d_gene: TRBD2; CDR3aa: CASSLAGAGTDTQYF; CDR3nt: TGCGCCAGCAGCCTCGCGGGAGCTGGCACAGATACGCAGTATTTT
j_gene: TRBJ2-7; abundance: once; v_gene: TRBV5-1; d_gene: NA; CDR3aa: CASSPNSYEQYF; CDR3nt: TGCGCCAGCAGCCCGAACTCCTACGAGCAGTACTTC
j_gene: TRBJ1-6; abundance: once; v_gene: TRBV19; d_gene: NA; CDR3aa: CASSSRASNSPLHF; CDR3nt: TGTGCCAGTAGTAGCCGGGCCTCGAATTCACCCCTCCACTTT
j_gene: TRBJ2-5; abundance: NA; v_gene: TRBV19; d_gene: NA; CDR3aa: CASSSRAPYDQETQYF; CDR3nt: TGTGCCAGTAGTAGTAGGGCCCCATACGACCAAGAGACCCAGTACTTC
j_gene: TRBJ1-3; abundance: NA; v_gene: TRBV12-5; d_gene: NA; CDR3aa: CASGSRGGLSGNTIYF; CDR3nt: TGTGCTAGTGGCTCGAGGGGGGGTCTCTCTGGAAACACCATATATTTT
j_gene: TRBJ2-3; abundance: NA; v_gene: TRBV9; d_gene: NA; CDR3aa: CASSRLADTQYF; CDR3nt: TGTGCCAGCTCCCGGTTGGCAGATACGCAGTATTTT
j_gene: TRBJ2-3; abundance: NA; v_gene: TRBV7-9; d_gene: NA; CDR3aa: CASSLDGRVADTQYF; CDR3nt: TGTGCCAGCAGCTTAGACGGTAGAGTCGCAGATACGCAGTATTTT
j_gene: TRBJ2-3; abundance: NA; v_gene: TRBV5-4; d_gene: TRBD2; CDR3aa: CASSTGGGTDTQYF; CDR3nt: TGTGCCAGCAGCACCGGGGGGGGCACAGATACGCAGTATTTT
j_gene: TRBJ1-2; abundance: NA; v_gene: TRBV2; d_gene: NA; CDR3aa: CASSPDRGYGYTF; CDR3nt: TGTGCCAGCAGCCCGGACAGAGGCTATGGCTACACCTTC
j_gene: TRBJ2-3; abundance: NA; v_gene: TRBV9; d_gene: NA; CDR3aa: CASSVAARTDTQYF; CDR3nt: TGTGCCAGCAGCGTAGCGGCTCGCACAGATACGCAGTATTTT
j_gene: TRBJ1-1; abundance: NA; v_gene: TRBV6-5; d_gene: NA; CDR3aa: CASSYGRNTEAFF; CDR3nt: TGTGCCAGCAGTTACGGTCGGAACACTGAAGCTTTCTTT
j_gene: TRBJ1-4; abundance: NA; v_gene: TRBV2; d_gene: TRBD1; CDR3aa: CASSRDRLNEKLFF; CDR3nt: TGTGCCAGCAGTAGGGACAGGCTAAATGAAAAACTGTTTTTT
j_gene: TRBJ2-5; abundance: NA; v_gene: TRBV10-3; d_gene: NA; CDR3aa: CAISLGGMLQETQYF; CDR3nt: TGTGCCATCAGTCTCGGCGGGATGCTTCAAGAGACCCAGTACTTC
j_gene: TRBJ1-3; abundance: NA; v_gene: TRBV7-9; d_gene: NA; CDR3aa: CASSLVQLSSGNTIYF; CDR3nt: TGTGCCAGCAGCTTAGTTCAGCTGAGCTCTGGAAACACCATATATTTT
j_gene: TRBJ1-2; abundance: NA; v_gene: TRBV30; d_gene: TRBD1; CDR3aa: CAWSVGGTGYGYTF; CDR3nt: TGTGCCTGGAGTGTAGGCGGGACAGGGTATGGCTACACCTTC
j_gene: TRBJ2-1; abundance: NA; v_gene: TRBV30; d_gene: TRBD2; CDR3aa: CAWGRDYSNEQFF; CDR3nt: TGTGCCTGGGGCCGGGACTATTCCAATGAGCAGTTCTTC
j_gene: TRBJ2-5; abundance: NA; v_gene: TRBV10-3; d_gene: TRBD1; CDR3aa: CAIRPGQGAGETQYF; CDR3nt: TGTGCCATCAGGCCGGGACAGGGGGCGGGGGAGACCCAGTACTTC
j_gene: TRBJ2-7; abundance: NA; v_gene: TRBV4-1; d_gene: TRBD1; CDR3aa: CASSQEGQVPPYEQYF; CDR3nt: TGCGCCAGCAGCCAGGAGGGACAGGTTCCTCCCTACGAGCAGTACTTC
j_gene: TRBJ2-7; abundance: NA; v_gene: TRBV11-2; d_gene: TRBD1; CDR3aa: CASSLIRDKQGSPYF; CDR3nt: TGTGCCAGCAGCTTAATTCGAGATAAACAGGGGAGCCCGTACTTC
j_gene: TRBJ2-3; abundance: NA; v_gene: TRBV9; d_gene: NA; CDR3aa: CASSVEVGTSTDTQYF; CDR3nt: TGTGCCAGCAGCGTAGAAGTCGGTACTAGCACAGATACGCAGTATTTT